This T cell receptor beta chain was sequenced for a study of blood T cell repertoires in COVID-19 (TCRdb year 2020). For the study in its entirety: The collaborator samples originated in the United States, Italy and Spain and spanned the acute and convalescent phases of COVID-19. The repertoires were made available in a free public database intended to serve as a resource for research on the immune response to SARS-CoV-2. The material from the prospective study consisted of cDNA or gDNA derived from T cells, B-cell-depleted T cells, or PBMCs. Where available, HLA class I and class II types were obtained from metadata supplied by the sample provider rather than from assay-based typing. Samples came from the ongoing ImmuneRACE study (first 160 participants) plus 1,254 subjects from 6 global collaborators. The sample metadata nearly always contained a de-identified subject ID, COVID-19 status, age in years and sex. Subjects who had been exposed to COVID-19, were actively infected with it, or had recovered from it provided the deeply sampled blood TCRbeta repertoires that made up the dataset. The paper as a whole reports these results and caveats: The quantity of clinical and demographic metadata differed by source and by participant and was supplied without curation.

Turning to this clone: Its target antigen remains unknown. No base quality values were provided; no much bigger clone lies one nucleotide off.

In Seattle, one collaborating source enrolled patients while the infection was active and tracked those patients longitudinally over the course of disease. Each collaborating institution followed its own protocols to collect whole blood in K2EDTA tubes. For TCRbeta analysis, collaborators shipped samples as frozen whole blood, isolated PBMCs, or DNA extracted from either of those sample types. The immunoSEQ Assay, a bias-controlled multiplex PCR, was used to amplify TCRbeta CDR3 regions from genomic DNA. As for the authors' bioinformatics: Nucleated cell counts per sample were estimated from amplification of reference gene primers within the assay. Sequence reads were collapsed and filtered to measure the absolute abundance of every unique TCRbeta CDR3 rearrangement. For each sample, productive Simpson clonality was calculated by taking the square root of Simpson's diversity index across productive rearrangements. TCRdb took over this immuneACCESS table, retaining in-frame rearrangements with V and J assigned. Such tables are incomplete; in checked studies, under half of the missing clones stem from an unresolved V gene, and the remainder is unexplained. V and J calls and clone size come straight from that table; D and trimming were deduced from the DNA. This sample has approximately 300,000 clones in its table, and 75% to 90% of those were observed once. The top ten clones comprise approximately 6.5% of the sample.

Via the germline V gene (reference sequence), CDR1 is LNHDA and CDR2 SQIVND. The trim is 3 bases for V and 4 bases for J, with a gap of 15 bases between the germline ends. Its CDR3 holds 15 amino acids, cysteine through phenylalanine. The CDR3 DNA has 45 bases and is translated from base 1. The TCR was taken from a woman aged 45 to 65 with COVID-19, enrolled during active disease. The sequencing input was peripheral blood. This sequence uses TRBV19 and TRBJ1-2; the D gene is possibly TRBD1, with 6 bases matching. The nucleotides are TGTGCCAGTAGTATCATTACGCAGGGGTCCTATGGCTACACCTTC. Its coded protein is CASSIITQGSYGYTF.